This is a list of T cell receptor beta chains from one sample in a study of T cell responses to AZD1222 COVID-19 vaccine. Some clones are missing from TCRdb's copy, which holds only in-frame ones; the method was immunoSEQ multiplex PCR. The repertoire holds some 110,000 clones, about 87% seen once, with 4.4% in the top ten. The sequences come from peripheral blood, collected on day 0 of AZD1222 vaccination. These receptors originate from an adult in good health. CDR3s include the opening cysteine and the closing phenylalanine or tryptophan. Each record gives: V gene, CDR3 protein.

TRBV2,CASTRAGTDTQYF
TRBV2,CASSEIPGQGRFF
TRBV24-1,CATSDGTGTSNQPQHF
TRBV25-1,CASSDPFAGECYEQYF
TRBV7-2,CASSLGFVAAYEQYF
TRBV18,CASSPRESRETQYF
TRBV27,CASSGRKDTQYF
TRBV11-1,CASSLGPPGEAFF
TRBV18,CASSPPRNTGELFF
TRBV5-4,CASSFTDYTQYF